This T cell receptor (beta chain) is from a study of identical twins. General observations from the study: The study found that models underestimated out-of-frame TCR alpha sharing in monozygotic twins. Those out-of-frame alpha sequences shared by twins showed an excess of low generation probability.

Template switching created a universal primer site, and the cDNA included unique molecular identifiers. One entry per CDR3 protein results from TCRdb running MiXCR on the 5' RACE reads. The sample includes 500,000 to 550,000 distinct CDR3 sequences, approximately 20% of them seen just once. V dropped 9 bases and J dropped 3 bases, with 15 bases sitting between them. Looked up from germline, CDR1 is ENHRY and CDR2 is SYGVKD. This CDR3 spans 13 amino acids. This clonotype was observed a handful of times. The antigen is undetermined. Healthy Caucasians supplied all donations. These data were also reused for a study on yellow fever vaccine responses in identical twins.

Sequenced sample: CD4+ T cells sorted from blood. The chain is built from TRBV10-3 and TRBJ2-7; a weak D match, TRBD2 (5 bases). The clonotype was recovered from a woman aged 18-29 years in good health. The CDR3 protein is CAITDIRGYEQYF. The CDR3, as DNA: TGTGCCATAACCGACATACGGGGCTACGAGCAGTACTTC.